This T cell receptor beta chain was retrieved from a study of beta chain features in type 1 diabetes. Germline CDR1 reads MGHRA; CDR2 reads YSYEKL. The trim removed 4 bases at V and 5 bases at J, leaving 9 bases unmatched. CDR3 length: 15 amino acids. Reverse transcribing all isolated RNA meant expressed TCRB transcripts were sequenced. TCRdb's table, derived via immunoSEQ multiplex PCR, lists solely in-frame clones and lacks some. Of 110,000 to 150,000 clones in the sample, 6.9% were seen once. Study-level points and caveats: Naive, central memory and Treg TCRB repertoires seemed to resemble each other more closely in patients than they did in healthy donors.

A note on this clone: Its antigen is still unknown.

The source is a woman in her thirties in good health. The sample consisted of central memory CD4+ T cells from blood. The chain is built from TRBV4-1 and TRBJ2-3; 7 bases fit TRBD2. Written as DNA, the CDR3 is TGCGCCAGCAGCCTCAGCGGGACCCGGGGAGATACGCAGTATTTT. Protein: CASSLSGTRGDTQYF.